This record covers a single T cell receptor (beta chain). The sample belongs to a study of shared T cell receptors in the human thymus. V was pared by 0 bases and J by 1 base, with 16 bases between. Germline V lookup: CDR1 SGHAT, CDR2 FQNNGV. The CDR3 has 17 residues. Method: immunoSEQ multiplex PCR; TCRdb's copy keeps in-frame clones and lacks some. This table holds fewer than 700,000 clones, more than 75% found once. This same sample was also part of a study on human thymus T cells.

This sequence originates from a boy in the first two years of life with a congenital heart defect. The rearrangement uses TRBV11-2 and TRBJ2-7; D might be TRBD2 (6 bases). Sequenced: thymocytes. Written as DNA, the CDR3 is TGTGCCAGCAGCTTAGATCTAGCGCGGAACGATTCCTACGAGCAGTACTTC. Encoded protein: CASSLDLARNDSYEQYF. Looking up the rest from reference TRBV11-2 and TRBJ2-7 gives the full variable domain: EAGVAQSPRYKIIEKRQSVAFWCNPISGHATLYWYQQILGQGPKLLIQFQNNGVVDDSQLPKDRFSAERLKGVDSTLKIQPAKLEDSAVYLCASSLDLARNDSYEQYFGPGTRLTVT.